The clone carrying this T cell receptor (beta chain) was counted many times. This sample is part of a study of early T cells in non-severe SARS-CoV-2 infection. Each CDR3 protein gets one entry after TCRdb re-called the 5' RACE reads with MiXCR. Of roughly 38,000 distinct CDR3 sequences in the sample, nearly 6% are singletons; the top ten hold 7.6%. The trim removed 7 bases at V and 4 bases at J, leaving 6 bases unmatched. This CDR3 region has 13 residues. This clonotype was obtained from an adult who was a healthcare worker with PCR-confirmed SARS-CoV-2 infection or an uninfected control (not recorded which). Input material: whole blood. This chain links TRBV12-3 or TRBV12-4 with TRBJ2-5; 7 bases agree with TRBD2. CDR3 in amino acids: CASNRGVGETQYF. In nucleotides, the CDR3 is TGTGCCAGCAATCGGGGGGTCGGAGAGACCCAGTACTTC.